One and the same sample provided the 28 T cell receptor beta chains below, sequenced in a study of shared clonotypes between healthy human individuals. The repertoire was sequenced with immunoSEQ multiplex PCR; TCRdb's copy has only in-frame clones and lacks some. Here the sample spans approximately 1.5 million clones, 95% to 99% being singletons. The sequenced sample was naive CD4+ T cells sorted from blood. Described subset: CD45RA+ positively selected. All receptors come from a man aged 25 to 40 in good health.

The genes are TRBV5-1 and TRBJ1-1; D uncertain. The CDR3 runs to 15 residues. The V end was cut by 0 bases, the J end by 0 bases, with 9 bases between. Germline V lookup: CDR1 SGHRS, CDR2 YFSETQ. The CDR3 region is CASSLASKMNTEAFF. Written as DNA, the CDR3 is TGCGCCAGCAGCTTGGCCAGCAAAATGAACACTGAAGCTTTCTTT.

The rearrangement links TRBV7-9 to TRBJ1-1; D possibly corresponds to TRBD1 (5 bases). Germline-derived CDR1 and CDR2 are SEHNR and FQNEAQ (reference sequence). The CDR3 runs 13 residues. V shed 5 bases and J shed 4 bases, with 11 bases lying between them. CDR3 DNA sequence: TGTGCCAGCAGCCGAGACGGGGGCACTGAAGCTTTCTTT. This codes for CASSRDGGTEAFF.

The table lists this clone with a count of one. The rearrangement uses TRBV4-2 and TRBJ2-3, with 7 bases fitting TRBD2. CDR1 is LGHNA and CDR2 is YNFKEQ in the germline V gene. The length of the CDR3 is 15 residues. V was clipped by 1 base and J by 4 bases; unmatched bases: 5. This chain's CDR3 is CASSQAAGFADTQYF. The CDR3, as DNA: TGTGCCAGCAGCCAAGCAGCGGGGTTCGCAGATACGCAGTATTTT.

This clone has a handful of counts. The chain has TRBV28 and TRBJ2-5; 8 bases line up with TRBD1. CDR1 MDHEN and CDR2 SYDVKM come from the germline V gene. The CDR3 covers 16 residues. V gave up 1 base and J gave up 5 bases; unmatched junction bases: 9. The DNA of the CDR3 is TGTGCCAGCAGTTTATCCGGGACAGGTTTTTCGGAGACCCAGTACTTC. Amino acids: CASSLSGTGFSETQYF. The variable domain in full, with the rest retrieved from reference TRBV28 and TRBJ2-5, is DVKVTQSSRYLVKRTGEKVFLECVQDMDHENMFWYRQDPGLGLRLIYFSYDVKMKEKGDIPEGYSVSREKKERFSLILESASTNQTSMYLCASSLSGTGFSETQYFGPGTRLLVL.

This CDR3 is CASSLLSPVTRVNEQYF. DNA for the CDR3: TGTGCCAGCAGCTTACTAAGCCCGGTGACGCGGGTCAACGAGCAGTACTTC. The rearrangement links TRBV11-2 to TRBJ2-7; possible D gene TRBD2, 5 bases. V shed 2 bases and J shed 5 bases, with 22 bases lying between them. The CDR3 runs to 17 residues. Germline V gene data show CDR1 as SGHAT and CDR2 as FQNNGV.

Notes on this clone: The same CDR3 is also encoded by other DNA sequences in this sample. The CDR3 spells CASSPQGTGATEAFF. The CDR3 DNA follows: TGCGCCAGCAGCCCCCAAGGTACGGGGGCCACTGAAGCTTTCTTT. This chain uses TRBV5-1 with TRBJ1-1; D possibly corresponds to TRBD1 (6 bases). V lost 4 bases, J lost 4 bases, and 17 bases lay in between. Germline CDR1 SGHRS, CDR2 YFSETQ. The CDR3 covers 15 residues.

The chain joins TRBV29-1 to TRBJ1-1; D perhaps matches TRBD1 (5 bases). CDR1 is SQVTM, CDR2 ANQGSEA, per germline. This CDR3 region has 11 residues. V was shortened by 6 bases and J by 6 bases, with 11 bases between the two germline ends. CDR3: CSVSPGAEAFF. DNA of the CDR3: TGCAGCGTCTCCCCGGGGGCTGAAGCTTTCTTT.

This clone showed up just once. Within the sample, other DNA sequences also encode this same CDR3. The CDR3 DNA follows: TGTGCCATCAGAGACAGGGACGGATACGAGCAGTACTTC. This encodes CAIRDRDGYEQYF. The rearrangement uses TRBV10-3 and TRBJ2-7, with TRBD1 matching 7 bases. V was pared by 6 bases and J by 4 bases, with 6 bases of the junction left unmatched. The CDR3 contains 13 residues. CDR1 is ENHRY, CDR2 SYGVKD, per germline.

For this clone: Within the sample, other DNA sequences also encode this same CDR3. The J gene is TRBJ2-7, the V gene TRBV28; 8 bases agree with TRBD2. Losses at the gene ends were 4 bases for V and 3 bases for J; bases not matched to a gene: 2. The CDR3 consists of 13 residues. Germline V gene sequence: CDR1 MDHEN, CDR2 SYDVKM. CDR3 loop: CASSSGTSYEQYF. The CDR3 nucleotides read TGTGCCAGCAGTTCCGGGACTAGCTACGAGCAGTACTTC.

The gene calls are TRBV9 and TRBJ2-5; the D gene is possibly TRBD2 (5 bases). Between the trimmed V and J ends, which lost 3 bases and 5 bases, there was a span of 14 bases. The CDR3 has 14 amino acids. Germline lookup yields CDR1 SGDLS and CDR2 YYNGEE. In DNA form, the CDR3 reads TGTGCCAGCAGCGGCCGCCCAGCGGATGAGACCCAGTACTTC. As protein: CASSGRPADETQYF.

The chain joins TRBV12-5 to TRBJ2-1; no firm D call. CDR1 LGHNT and CDR2 FRNRAP come from the germline V gene. This CDR3 is built from 13 residues. The V gene lost 5 bases and the J gene lost 10 bases, with 15 bases spanning the gap. The CDR3 bases are TGTGCTAGTGGTCCCCTCGGCGCCCGAGAGCAGTTCTTC. Translation gives CASGPLGAREQFF.

This chain connects TRBV6-6 to TRBJ1-5; possibly TRBD1 for D (6 bases). V dropped 3 bases and J dropped 5 bases, with 11 bases sitting between them. The length of the CDR3 is 14 residues. Germline loops: CDR1 MNHNY, CDR2 SVGAGI (reference sequence). Here the CDR3 DNA reads TGTGCCAGCAGTTATACAGGGCCCTATCAGCCCCAGCATTTT. It specifies CASSYTGPYQPQHF.

The rearrangement links TRBV7-4 to TRBJ2-7; D may match TRBD1 or TRBD2 (6 bases each). Trimming removed 5 bases from V and 2 bases from J, with 22 bases in between. CDR3 size: 17 residues. Germline assignment: CDR1 SGHVT and CDR2 SQSDAQ. CDR3: CASSLPINWGAAYEQYF. In DNA form, the CDR3 reads TGTGCCAGCAGCCTTCCAATAAATTGGGGGGCGGCCTACGAGCAGTACTTC.

The rearrangement uses TRBV18 and TRBJ1-1, with unresolved D. Germline CDR1 and CDR2: KGHSH and LQKENI. The CDR3 has 14 amino acids. V was shortened by 7 bases and J by 4 bases, with 16 bases between the two germline ends. The CDR3 reads CASYERNGATEAFF. CDR3 bases: TGTGCCAGCTATGAGCGAAATGGAGCCACTGAAGCTTTCTTT.

J is TRBJ2-1 and V is TRBV11-2; TRBD2 matches 12 bases. Germline lookup yields CDR1 SGHAT and CDR2 FQNNGV. This CDR3 spans 18 amino acids. The V gene end was trimmed by 3 bases and the J gene end by 8 bases; junction bases not matched to a gene: 14. CDR3 loop: CASSFAMGLAGGRHEQFF. In DNA, the CDR3 is TGTGCCAGCAGCTTCGCGATGGGTCTAGCGGGAGGGCGGCATGAGCAGTTCTTC.

V and J are TRBV10-3 and TRBJ2-5; no reliable D call. The CDR3 loop spans 11 amino acids. V lost 7 bases to trimming and J lost 5 bases, with 8 bases between them. Looked up from germline, CDR1 is ENHRY and CDR2 is SYGVKD. The DNA of the CDR3 is TGTGCCATCAAAGTAGAGGAGACCCAGTACTTC. This encodes CAIKVEETQYF.

On this clone: This specimen includes other DNA sequences encoding the same CDR3. V and J are TRBV15 and TRBJ2-6; possible D gene TRBD2, 5 bases. The CDR3 is made up of 17 amino acids. Germline CDR1 and CDR2: LNHNV and YYDKDF (reference sequence). Trimming removed 1 base at V and 0 bases at J, with 10 bases between. CDR3 amino acids: CATSRGTGNSGANVLTF. The DNA for the CDR3 is TGTGCCACCAGCAGAGGGACGGGGAACTCTGGGGCCAACGTCCTGACTTTC.

The J gene is TRBJ2-5, the V gene TRBV7-2; unclear D gene. The CDR3 runs to 15 residues. Germline values: CDR1 SGHTA, CDR2 FQGNSA. V lost 1 base, J lost 3 bases, and 12 bases lay in between. In nucleotides, the CDR3 is TGTGCCAGCAGCTTAGTCGGTAGCATCAAAGAGACCCAGTACTTC. This gives the protein CASSLVGSIKETQYF. The full variable domain, rest sourced from reference TRBV7-2 and TRBJ2-5, is GAGVSQSPSNKVTEKGKDVELRCDPISGHTALYWYRQSLGQGLEFLIYFQGNSAPDKSGLPSDRFSAERTGGSVSTLTIQRTQQEDSAVYLCASSLVGSIKETQYFGPGTRLLVL.

V usage is TRBV25-1 and J usage is TRBJ2-1; no reliable D call. Trimming stripped 4 bases from V and 12 bases from J, with 10 bases between. In germline, CDR1 is MGHDK, CDR2 SYGVNS. The CDR3 totals 11 residues. The CDR3 loop is CASSVSRGQFF. As DNA, the CDR3 is TGTGCCAGCAGTGTGTCGCGTGGGCAGTTCTTC.

V is TRBV7-8 and J is TRBJ1-5, with D maybe TRBD1 (5 bases). V dropped 5 bases and J dropped 7 bases, with 15 bases sitting between them. The length of the CDR3 is 14 residues. Germline CDR1 reads SGHVS; CDR2 reads FQNEAQ. The CDR3 spells CASSIGVGTQPQHF. DNA for the CDR3: TGTGCCAGCAGCATCGGGGTCGGGACCCAGCCCCAGCATTTT.

This chain joins TRBV6-1 and TRBJ2-5, with TRBD2 matching over 7 bases. The CDR3 extends over 15 amino acids. The trim removed 6 bases at V and 7 bases at J, leaving 14 bases unmatched. Germline CDR1 MNHNS, CDR2 SASEGT. The CDR3 reads CASRGPWGGSGTQYF. The CDR3, as DNA: TGTGCCAGCAGGGGCCCTTGGGGAGGGTCCGGGACCCAGTACTTC.

Here the CDR3 DNA reads TGTGCCAGCAGCCCTCGCCGGGGCCGCGGAGAAAAACTGTTTTTT. Translating gives CASSPRRGRGEKLFF. The rearrangement joins TRBV7-9 to TRBJ1-4; the D gene is possibly TRBD1 (5 bases). V was pared by 5 bases and J by 8 bases, with 18 bases between. The CDR3 extends over 15 amino acids. Germline values: CDR1 SEHNR, CDR2 FQNEAQ (reference sequence).

The V and J genes are TRBV28 and TRBJ2-1; TRBD2 matches at 8 bases. The CDR3 has 12 amino acids. V shed 6 bases and J 15 bases; nucleotides not matched to a gene: 10. CDR1 and CDR2 from the germline V gene are MDHEN and SYDVKM. CDR3 bases: TGTGCCAGCAGCTTAGTAAGCGGGAGTCGGTTCTTC. Translating gives CASSLVSGSRFF. Filled out from reference TRBV28 and TRBJ2-1, the complete variable domain reads DVKVTQSSRYLVKRTGEKVFLECVQDMDHENMFWYRQDPGLGLRLIYFSYDVKMKEKGDIPEGYSVSREKKERFSLILESASTNQTSMYLCASSLVSGSRFFGPGTRLTVL.

The chain employs TRBV4-1 and TRBJ2-7; TRBD1 aligns across 8 bases. With V trimmed by 1 base and J by 4 bases, 6 bases remained unmatched. The CDR3 totals 15 residues. Germline values: CDR1 MGHRA, CDR2 YSYEKL. CDR3 in DNA: TGCGCCAGCAGCCAAGTAGGGACAGGCATGTACGAGCAGTACTTC. This translates into CASSQVGTGMYEQYF.

The genes are TRBV19 and TRBJ1-5; 7 bases match TRBD1. The germline V gene encodes CDR1 LNHDA and CDR2 SQIVND (reference sequence). The junction had 12 bases not matched to a gene; V was cut back by 5 bases and J by 5 bases. This CDR3 region has 16 residues. This chain's CDR3 is CASSALGTATDQPQHF. The CDR3 nucleotides read TGTGCCAGTAGTGCACTTGGGACAGCGACTGATCAGCCCCAGCATTTT.

The CDR3 sequence is CASSLSGALYEQYF. The CDR3 DNA follows: TGCGCCAGCAGCCTAAGCGGGGCGCTGTACGAGCAGTACTTC. The chain couples TRBV5-1 to TRBJ2-7, with TRBD2 identical over 7 bases. CDR3 length: 14 amino acids. Germline V gives CDR1 SGHRS, CDR2 YFSETQ. J was trimmed by 4 bases and V by 4 bases; bases with no gene match: 8.

In its sample, this clone was seen once. The chain is built from TRBV5-5 and TRBJ1-1, with D perhaps TRBD1 (5 bases). The CDR3 consists of 14 residues. Germline lookup yields CDR1 SGHKS and CDR2 YYEKEE (reference sequence). Trimming stripped 4 bases from V and 1 base from J, with 11 bases between. The CDR3 loop is CASSLSQGNTEAFF. The DNA of the CDR3 is TGTGCCAGCAGCCTAAGCCAGGGGAACACTGAAGCTTTCTTT.

The chain uses TRBV4-1 and TRBJ1-5; D unclear. Germline V gives CDR1 MGHRA, CDR2 YSYEKL. V lost 7 bases, J lost 6 bases, and 19 bases lay in between. The CDR3 extends over 15 amino acids. The CDR3 reads CASTPLYSSGQPQHF. In DNA, the CDR3 is TGCGCCAGCACCCCATTGTACAGCTCAGGTCAGCCCCAGCATTTT.